Shown below are 27 T cell receptor beta chains from a single sample sequenced in a study of vaccination effects on CD4 cells after COVID-19. These receptors are not linked to any known antigen. The ViraFEST assay expanded antigen-specific CD4+ T cells with viral peptide pools before sequencing. Subsequent to a culture period of nine to ten days, CD4+ T cells were isolated. The data were produced by immunoSEQ multiplex PCR, yet TCRdb's version contains in-frame clones alone and is incomplete. This sample has tens of thousands of clones, with around 80% found just once. The specimen was CD4+ T cells from PBMCs cultured with HCoV-229E spike peptides, collected before COVID-19 vaccination. The receptors here all came from a human donor who received a COVID-19 vaccine.

In its sample, this clone ranks as medium-sized (0.01 to 0.1%). This rearrangement joins TRBV11-2 to TRBJ2-1; TRBD2 aligns across 9 bases. V shed 5 bases, J shed 6 bases, and the junction held 8 bases outside the gene matches. The CDR3 consists of 15 residues. Germline V gene lookup returns CDR1 SGHAT and CDR2 FQNNGV. In DNA, the CDR3 is TGTGCCAGCAGCCTAGGGGCGGGGGGGCCCAATGAGCAGTTCTTC. It yields the protein CASSLGAGGPNEQFF. Full variable domain (missing parts from reference TRBV11-2 and TRBJ2-1): EAGVAQSPRYKIIEKRQSVAFWCNPISGHATLYWYQQILGQGPKLLIQFQNNGVVDDSQLPKDRFSAERLKGVDSTLKIQPAKLEDSAVYLCASSLGAGGPNEQFFGPGTRLTVL.

The V and J genes are TRBV9 and TRBJ2-1; D might be TRBD2 (6 bases). V lost 3 bases to trimming and J lost 0 bases, with 10 bases between them. CDR3 length equals 15 residues. In germline, CDR1 is SGDLS, CDR2 YYNGEE. The CDR3 spells CASSEGAGSYNEQFF. The CDR3 DNA reads as TGTGCCAGCAGCGAAGGAGCGGGCTCCTACAATGAGCAGTTCTTC.

This clone was recorded once. The rearrangement links TRBV28 to TRBJ2-3; 9 bases line up with TRBD2. The CDR3 consists of 16 residues. J gave up 6 bases and V 7 bases, and 14 bases lay outside the gene matches. Germline loops: CDR1 MDHEN, CDR2 SYDVKM. CDR3 protein: CASTLGGSGGPDTQYF. The CDR3 nucleotides are TGTGCCAGCACCCTGGGGGGTAGCGGGGGCCCCGATACGCAGTATTTT.

The genes are TRBV7-2 and TRBJ2-5; D unresolved. Trimming took off 1 base at V and 5 bases at J, with 8 bases between the two ends. From germline, CDR1 is SGHTA and CDR2 FQGNSA. The CDR3 consists of 13 residues. CDR3 residues: CASSLDRRETQYF. CDR3 bases: TGTGCCAGCAGCTTAGACCGAAGGGAGACCCAGTACTTC.

The V gene is TRBV20-1, the J gene TRBJ1-2; D is uncertain. CDR1 and CDR2 (germline): DFQATT, SNEGSKA (reference sequence). The V and J ends lost 2 bases and 2 bases respectively, with 0 bases between them. CDR3 length: 10 amino acids. Written as DNA, the CDR3 is TGCAGTGCTAGAAACTATGGCTACACCTTC. The encoded protein is CSARNYGYTF.

The CDR3 DNA reads TGTGCCAGCGTCAGGGTCCTGGACTATGGCTACACCTTC. It specifies CASVRVLDYGYTF. The V call is TRBV6-5, the J call TRBJ1-2, with D perhaps TRBD1 (5 bases). Trimming left V 8 bases short and J 3 bases short, with 13 bases between. The CDR3 extends over 13 amino acids. CDR1 and CDR2 from the germline V gene are MNHEY and SVGAGI.

The chain has TRBV5-8 and TRBJ2-3, with D possibly being TRBD2 (7 bases). This CDR3 region has 19 residues. V lost 7 bases to trimming and J lost 0 bases, with 27 bases between them. Germline V gene sequence: CDR1 SGHTS, CDR2 YDEGEE. The CDR3 DNA follows: TGTGCCAGCCCTGTTATATACGGCGGGGGCGATCCTAGCACAGATACGCAGTATTTT. Protein product: CASPVIYGGGDPSTDTQYF.

The chain joins TRBV19 to TRBJ1-3, with unresolved D. Trimming removed 7 bases from V and 2 bases from J, with 12 bases in between. The CDR3 extends over 14 amino acids. Germline V lookup: CDR1 LNHDA, CDR2 SQIVND (reference sequence). The CDR3 nucleotides read TGTGCCAGTACCCAGTGGAGCGCTGGAAACACCATATATTTT. Its translation: CASTQWSAGNTIYF.

The chain couples TRBV24-1 to TRBJ2-3, with 8 bases that match TRBD1. The CDR3 consists of 16 residues. After removal of 3 bases from V and 6 bases from J, the junction contained 10 bases not matched to a gene. Germline values: CDR1 KGHDR, CDR2 SFDVKD. CDR3 amino acids: CATSDIRQGTGDTQYF. CDR3 DNA sequence: TGTGCCACCAGTGATATACGACAGGGGACCGGGGATACGCAGTATTTT.

The chain recombines TRBV3-1 (or the pseudogene TRBV3-2) with TRBJ1-4; no reliable D call. The V end lost 4 bases, the J end lost 8 bases, and 11 bases lay between the germline ends. Germline CDR1 LGHDT, CDR2 YNNKEL (reference sequence). The CDR3 extends over 13 amino acids. DNA of the CDR3: TGTGCCAGCAGCCTGCGAGGTGGGGAAAAACTGTTTTTT. Residues: CASSLRGGEKLFF.

This chain links TRBV24-1 with TRBJ2-3; TRBD1 is a possible D gene (5 bases). This CDR3 region has 13 residues. V shed 9 bases and J shed 2 bases, with 11 bases lying between them. Germline V gene lookup returns CDR1 KGHDR and CDR2 SFDVKD. CDR3 sequence: CATSRGNTDTQYF. CDR3 nucleotides: TGTGCCACCTCAAGGGGTAACACAGATACGCAGTATTTT.

The chain combines TRBV6-1 with TRBJ1-2; TRBD1 agrees at 8 bases. This CDR3 is built from 15 residues. Germline CDR1 reads MNHNS; CDR2 reads SASEGT. J lost 5 bases, V lost 2 bases, and 7 bases had no gene match. CDR3 residues: CASSEKDRGYYGYTF. The CDR3 nucleotides are TGTGCCAGCAGTGAAAAAGACAGGGGCTATTATGGCTACACCTTC.

The J gene is TRBJ2-7, the V gene TRBV21-1. TRBV21-1 is designated a pseudogene. The CDR3 totals 14 residues. CDR3 protein: CASSKARPFGEQYV. Here the CDR3 DNA reads TGTGCCAGCAGCAAAGCTAGACCCTTCGGCGAGCAGTACGTC.

This chain joins TRBV4-1 and TRBJ2-6, with D unresolved. This CDR3 region has 18 residues. With 2 bases removed from V and 0 bases from J, the gap between germline ends came to 14 bases. Germline V CDR1 and CDR2: MGHRA, YSYEKL. The CDR3 region has the DNA TGCGCCAGCAGCCAAATCGGACCGTTACTCTCTGGGGCCAACGTCCTGACTTTC. This translates into CASSQIGPLLSGANVLTF.

The rearrangement uses TRBV30 and TRBJ2-5, with D possibly being TRBD2 (6 bases). Trimming took off 0 bases at V and 3 bases at J, with 35 bases between the two ends. Per germline, CDR1 GTSNPN and CDR2 SVGIG (reference sequence). The CDR3 runs to 22 residues. CDR3 coding DNA: TGTGCCTGGAGTGTATCCGTTCTGAGGTTAGCGGAACACCGATCCCGAAAAGAGACCCAGTACTTC. Amino acid sequence: CAWSVSVLRLAEHRSRKETQYF.

V is TRBV7-3 and J is TRBJ2-2; 8 nucleotides match TRBD1. The CDR3 spans 15 residues. V was pared by 4 bases and J by 1 base, with 2 bases of the junction left unmatched. CDR1 and CDR2 from the germline V gene are SGHTA and FQGTGA. CDR3: CASSWTGRNTGELFF. CDR3 in DNA: TGTGCCAGCAGCTGGACAGGGCGGAACACCGGGGAGCTGTTTTTT.

This clone was picked up a small number of times. The chain joins TRBV18 to TRBJ2-2; TRBD2 might be the D (5 bases). The CDR3 consists of 15 residues. Germline CDR1 KGHSH, CDR2 LQKENI. V was shortened by 4 bases and J by 6 bases, with 15 bases between the two germline ends. The CDR3 sequence: CASSLSGVGAGELFF. In DNA form, the CDR3 reads TGTGCCAGCTCACTATCCGGAGTCGGGGCCGGGGAGCTGTTTTTT.

V usage is TRBV5-8 and J usage is TRBJ2-5; D remains ambiguous. The germline CDR1 and CDR2 sequences are SGHTS and YDEGEE. The V and J ends lost 7 bases and 0 bases respectively, with 19 bases between them. The length of the CDR3 is 16 residues. Here the CDR3 DNA reads TGTGCCAGCCCCCTGGGGTATGGTATTTACCAAGAGACCCAGTACTTC. This sequence encodes CASPLGYGIYQETQYF.

V is TRBV6-5 and J is TRBJ2-7; possible D gene TRBD1, 5 bases. CDR1 MNHEY and CDR2 SVGAGI come from the germline V gene. This CDR3 comprises 15 residues. The V gene lost 7 bases and the J gene lost 2 bases, with 18 bases spanning the gap. The CDR3 DNA reads as TGTGCCAGCACCCGCCCCCTTAGACAGACCTACGAGCAGTACGTC. Its translation: CASTRPLRQTYEQYV.

The count of this clone is one. J is TRBJ1-3 and V is TRBV6-5, with unresolved D. Germline CDR1 is MNHEY and CDR2 is SVGAGI. CDR3 size: 15 residues. Trimming left V 7 bases short and J 4 bases short, with 17 bases between. The CDR3 loop is CASTLTWAGGNTIYF. The CDR3 region has the DNA TGTGCCAGCACCCTTACTTGGGCCGGGGGAAACACCATATATTTT.

In its sample, this clone was seen once. The CDR3 DNA is TGTGCCAGCAGTTCACTACAGGGTCGGAAGACCCAGTACTTC. Its protein is CASSSLQGRKTQYF. The chain employs TRBV5-6 and TRBJ2-5; D may be TRBD1 (6 bases). Trimming took off 5 bases at V and 6 bases at J, with 17 bases between the two ends. Germline CDR1 is SGHDT and CDR2 is YYEEEE. The CDR3 is 14 amino acids.

This clone was counted a few times. The genes are TRBV12-5 and TRBJ1-1, with a possible D match to TRBD1 (6 bases). This CDR3 contains 15 residues. Germline-derived CDR1 and CDR2 are LGHNT and FRNRAP. Deletions cut 5 bases from V and 5 bases from J, with 18 bases between. The CDR3 sequence is CASGAATGRITEAFF. Here the CDR3 DNA reads TGTGCTAGTGGTGCCGCCACAGGGAGAATAACTGAAGCTTTCTTT.

The chain has TRBV18 and TRBJ1-5; 7 positions agree with TRBD1. The CDR3 loop spans 13 amino acids. Unmatched junction bases numbered 3, after V lost 3 bases and J lost 7 bases. CDR1 KGHSH and CDR2 LQKENI come from the germline V gene. CDR3 bases: TGTGCCAGCTCACCGGGACAGTTACAGCCCCAGCATTTT. Translation gives CASSPGQLQPQHF.

This clone came up once. CDR3 sequence (DNA): TGTGCCTACGGGACTCGAAGCTCCTACGAGCAGTACGTC. This codes for CAYGTRSSYEQYV. The rearrangement links TRBV6-4 to TRBJ2-7, with D possibly matching TRBD2 (6 bases). V was cut by 11 bases and J by 0 bases, with 14 bases left in between. This CDR3 contains 13 residues. Germline V lookup: CDR1 MRHNA, CDR2 SNTAGT.

V gene TRBV6-6 combines with J gene TRBJ2-2; D might be TRBD1 (6 bases). The germline V gene encodes CDR1 MNHNY and CDR2 SVGAGI (reference sequence). This CDR3 comprises 13 residues. The germline V and J ends were trimmed by 6 bases and 6 bases, with 11 bases remaining between them. CDR3 sequence (DNA): TGTGCCAGCAGCCGCGGACAGTCCGGGGAGCTGTTTTTT. This codes for CASSRGQSGELFF.

V gene TRBV7-9 combines with J gene TRBJ2-3, with D perhaps TRBD1 or TRBD2 (5 bases each). This CDR3 spans 17 amino acids. Between the trimmed V and J ends, which lost 2 bases and 5 bases, there was a span of 20 bases. From germline, CDR1 is SEHNR and CDR2 FQNEAQ (reference sequence). The CDR3 loop reads CASSLRGSGRVGDTQYF. For the CDR3, the DNA is TGTGCCAGCAGCTTAAGAGGAAGCGGCAGGGTGGGAGATACGCAGTATTTT.

The genes are TRBV7-2 and TRBJ2-3, with 11 positions matching TRBD2. CDR3 size: 16 residues. Losses at the gene ends were 0 bases for V and 4 bases for J; bases not matched to a gene: 3. CDR1 and CDR2 (germline): SGHTA, FQGNSA. CDR3 loop: CASSLALAGGSDTQYF. CDR3 DNA: TGTGCCAGCAGCTTAGCTCTAGCGGGGGGTTCAGATACGCAGTATTTT. Full variable domain (remainder filled in from reference TRBV7-2 and TRBJ2-3): GAGVSQSPSNKVTEKGKDVELRCDPISGHTALYWYRQSLGQGLEFLIYFQGNSAPDKSGLPSDRFSAERTGGSVSTLTIQRTQQEDSAVYLCASSLALAGGSDTQYFGPGTRLTVL.